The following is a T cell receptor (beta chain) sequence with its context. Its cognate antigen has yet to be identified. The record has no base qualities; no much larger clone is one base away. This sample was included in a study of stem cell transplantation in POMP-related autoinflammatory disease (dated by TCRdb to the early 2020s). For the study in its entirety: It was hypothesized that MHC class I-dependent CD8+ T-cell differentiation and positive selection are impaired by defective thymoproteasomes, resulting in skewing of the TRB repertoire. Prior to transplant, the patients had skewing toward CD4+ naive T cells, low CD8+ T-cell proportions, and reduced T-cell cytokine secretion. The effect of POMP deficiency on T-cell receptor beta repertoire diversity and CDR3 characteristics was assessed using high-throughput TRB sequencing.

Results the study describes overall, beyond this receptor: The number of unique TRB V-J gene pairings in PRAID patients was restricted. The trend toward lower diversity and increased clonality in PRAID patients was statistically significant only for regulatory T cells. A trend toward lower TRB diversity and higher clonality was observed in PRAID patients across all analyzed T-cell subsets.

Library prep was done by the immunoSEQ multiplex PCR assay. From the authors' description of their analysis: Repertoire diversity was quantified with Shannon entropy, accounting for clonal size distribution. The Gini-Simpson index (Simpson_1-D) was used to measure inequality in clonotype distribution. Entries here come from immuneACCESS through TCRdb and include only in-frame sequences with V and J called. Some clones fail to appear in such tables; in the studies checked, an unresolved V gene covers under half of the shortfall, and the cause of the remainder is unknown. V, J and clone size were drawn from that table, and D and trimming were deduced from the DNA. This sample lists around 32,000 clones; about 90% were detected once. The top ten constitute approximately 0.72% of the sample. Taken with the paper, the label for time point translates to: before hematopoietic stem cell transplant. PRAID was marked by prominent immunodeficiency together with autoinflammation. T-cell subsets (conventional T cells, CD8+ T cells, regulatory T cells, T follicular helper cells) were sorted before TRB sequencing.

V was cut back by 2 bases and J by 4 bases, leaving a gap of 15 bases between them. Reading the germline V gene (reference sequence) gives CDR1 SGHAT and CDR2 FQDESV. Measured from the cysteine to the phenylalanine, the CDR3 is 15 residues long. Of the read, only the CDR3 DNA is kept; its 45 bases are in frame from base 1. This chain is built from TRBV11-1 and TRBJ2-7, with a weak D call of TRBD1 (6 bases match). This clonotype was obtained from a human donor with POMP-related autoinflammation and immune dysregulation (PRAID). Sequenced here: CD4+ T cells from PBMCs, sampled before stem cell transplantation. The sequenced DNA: TGTGCCAGCAGCTTAACAGGGACCAGGTGGTACGAGCAGTACTTC. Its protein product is CASSLTGTRWYEQYF.